A single sample gave rise to the 28 T cell receptor beta chains below, sequenced in a study of cytomegalovirus exposure and HLA in healthy donors. PCR was performed using 60 Vbeta and 13 Jbeta primers. The assay was immunoSEQ multiplex PCR, and TCRdb's table has in-frame clones only and misses some. Found here are some 190,000 clones, more than 75% of them singletons; the top ten hold about 14%. Source material: PBMCs. The receptors here all came from a woman aged 25-40 years in good health and CMV-seropositive.

The V call is TRBV28, the J call TRBJ1-1; 7 bases agree with TRBD1. CDR1 is MDHEN and CDR2 is SYDVKM in the germline V gene. The CDR3 runs to 13 residues. V lost 6 bases, J lost 3 bases, and 4 bases stayed unmatched. CDR3 sequence: CASRTGMDTEAFF. CDR3 sequence (DNA): TGTGCCAGCAGGACAGGGATGGACACTGAAGCTTTCTTT.

Written as DNA, the CDR3 is TGTGCCAGCAGCCCGACCGTAGGGGCTTTTGAAGCTTTCTTT. As protein: CASSPTVGAFEAFF. This sequence joins TRBV13 and TRBJ1-1, with a tentative D call TRBD1 (5 bases). Per the germline V gene, CDR1 is PRHDT and CDR2 is FYEKMQ (reference sequence). The CDR3 is 14 amino acids. Trimming removed 5 bases at V and 7 bases at J, with 17 bases between. Complete variable domain (other parts from reference TRBV13 and TRBJ1-1): AAGVIQSPRHLIKEKRETATLKCYPIPRHDTVYWYQQGPGQDPQFLISFYEKMQSDKGSIPDRFSAQQFSDYHSELNMSSLELGDSALYFCASSPTVGAFEAFFGQGTRLTVV.

This chain joins TRBV18 and TRBJ1-4; 10 bases line up with TRBD1. Germline values: CDR1 KGHSH, CDR2 LQKENI. The V segment lost 3 bases and the J segment 8 bases; nucleotides outside the gene matches: 6. The CDR3 contains 15 residues. DNA for the CDR3: TGTGCCAGCTCACCGTCCGGGACAGGGGACGAAAAACTGTTTTTT. Encoded protein: CASSPSGTGDEKLFF.

This chain joins TRBV7-8 and TRBJ2-5; TRBD1 agrees at 7 bases. The CDR3 runs 13 residues. The V gene end was trimmed by 4 bases and the J gene end by 3 bases; junction bases not matched to a gene: 2. Germline CDR1 reads SGHVS; CDR2 reads FQNEAQ. CDR3 region: CASSSGQEETQYF. The CDR3, as DNA: TGTGCCAGCAGCTCTGGACAGGAAGAGACCCAGTACTTC.

The chain has TRBV6-5 and TRBJ2-4; 11 positions match TRBD1. With 4 bases clipped from V and 8 bases from J, the junction kept 7 bases outside the gene matches. The CDR3 covers 15 residues. Germline V CDR1 and CDR2: MNHEY, SVGAGI. The CDR3 reads CASSSRTGGSDIQYF. The CDR3, as DNA: TGTGCCAGCAGTTCCCGGACAGGGGGCTCGGACATTCAGTACTTC.

The chain joins TRBV9 to TRBJ2-7; 10 nucleotides align to TRBD2. The CDR3 sequence is 19 residues long. The germline V gene encodes CDR1 SGDLS and CDR2 YYNGEE. The junction had 15 bases not matched to a gene; V was cut back by 0 bases and J by 3 bases. As DNA, the CDR3 is TGTGCCAGCAGCGTAGCTAGGACGCTGGGGACTAGCGCGAACTACGAGCAGTACTTC. It encodes CASSVARTLGTSANYEQYF.

The J gene is TRBJ1-4, the V gene TRBV6-1, with D tentatively TRBD1 (5 bases). The CDR3 is made up of 15 amino acids. Germline V CDR1 and CDR2: MNHNS, SASEGT. V was trimmed by 1 base and J by 5 bases, leaving 11 bases between them. CDR3 protein: CASSEEGVKNEKLFF. The CDR3 DNA sequence: TGTGCCAGCAGTGAAGAAGGGGTGAAGAATGAAAAACTGTTTTTT.

A word on this clone: Germline and junction disagree at one end, which may indicate a read error. V is TRBV9 and J is TRBJ2-1, with 7 positions matching TRBD2. This CDR3 is 15 amino acids long. Germline V gene data show CDR1 as SGDLS and CDR2 as YYNGEE. The CDR3, as DNA: TGTGCCAGCAGCGCAAGCGGGGACTCCCACAATGAGCAGTTCTTC. Its translation is CASSASGDSHNEQFF.

The J gene is TRBJ2-7, the V gene TRBV30; D perhaps matches TRBD1 (5 bases). There are 11 residues in the CDR3. Trimming took off 2 bases at V and 12 bases at J, with 14 bases between the two ends. CDR1 and CDR2 (germline): GTSNPN, SVGIG (reference sequence). CDR3 residues: CAWSFRGKPYF. CDR3 sequence (DNA): TGTGCCTGGAGTTTTAGGGGCAAGCCGTACTTC.

The chain joins TRBV10-3 to TRBJ2-1; D remains ambiguous. This CDR3 is 13 amino acids long. Germline V gene sequence: CDR1 ENHRY, CDR2 SYGVKD. V lost 6 bases, J lost 9 bases, and 15 bases lay in between. The CDR3 DNA sequence: TGTGCCATCAGGACACCAGGCCCCGGTGAGCAGTTCTTC. This gives the protein CAIRTPGPGEQFF.

The chain has TRBV5-4 and TRBJ2-3; 14 nucleotides line up with TRBD2. The CDR3 is 16 residues long. Trimming removed 4 bases from V and 6 bases from J; junction bases left unmatched: 7. CDR1 SGHNT and CDR2 YYREEE come from the germline V gene (reference sequence). The CDR3 DNA reads as TGTGCCAGCAGCAAGGGACTAGCGGGAGTTACTGATACGCAGTATTTT. Translated: CASSKGLAGVTDTQYF.

This rearrangement joins TRBV10-3 to TRBJ2-7; tentatively, D is TRBD1 (6 bases). The ends were cut back, 4 bases at V and 7 bases at J, with 20 bases in the middle. The germline CDR1 and CDR2 sequences are ENHRY and SYGVKD. CDR3 size: 15 residues. CDR3 sequence (DNA): TGTGCCATCAGTGCTCCAGGGGCAGGGGCGAGGGAGCAGTACTTC. This codes for CAISAPGAGAREQYF.

The chain uses TRBV27 and TRBJ2-7; TRBD2 aligns across 7 bases. With 6 bases clipped from V and 1 base from J, the junction kept 9 bases outside the gene matches. Germline V CDR1 and CDR2: MNHEY, SMNVEV (reference sequence). This CDR3 has 15 residues. The CDR3 coding sequence is TGTGCCAGCAGCCCCTCCTGGGAGGGTTCCTACGAGCAGTACTTC. This encodes CASSPSWEGSYEQYF.

This clone was detected only once. CDR3 protein: CASSQEGRAGYQETQYF. DNA of the CDR3: TGTGCCAGCAGCCAAGAAGGGCGAGCGGGCTACCAAGAGACCCAGTACTTC. The rearrangement links TRBV14 to TRBJ2-5, with a tentative D call TRBD2 (6 bases). The CDR3 consists of 17 residues. V was shortened by 0 bases and J by 0 bases, with 14 bases between the two germline ends. The germline gives CDR1 SGHDN, CDR2 FVKESK.

This clone was observed a handful of times. The CDR3 protein is CASSLVRGRGARETQYF. The CDR3, as DNA: TGTGCCAGCAGCTTGGTCAGGGGGCGTGGGGCTCGGGAGACCCAGTACTTC. The genes are TRBV5-4 and TRBJ2-5, with 8 positions matching TRBD1. Looked up from germline, CDR1 is SGHNT and CDR2 is YYREEE (reference sequence). The CDR3 contains 17 residues. The V gene end was trimmed by 0 bases and the J gene end by 5 bases; junction bases not matched to a gene: 12.

This clone came up once. V gene TRBV28 combines with J gene TRBJ2-1; 8 nucleotides align to TRBD1. Germline V CDR1 and CDR2: MDHEN, SYDVKM. The length of the CDR3 is 15 residues. V lost 7 bases and J lost 3; bases outside the gene matches: 8. CDR3 sequence (DNA): TGTGCCAGCAAAGAGTCAGGGGGCGTCTACAATGAGCAGTTCTTC. The encoded protein is CASKESGGVYNEQFF.

The V and J genes are TRBV29-1 and TRBJ1-6, with 9 bases aligning to TRBD1. CDR1 is SQVTM, CDR2 ANQGSEA, per germline. The CDR3 runs to 13 residues. V shed 4 bases and J 7 bases; nucleotides not matched to a gene: 2. CDR3 protein: CSVGDRDNSPLHF. The CDR3, as DNA: TGCAGCGTTGGGGACAGGGACAATTCACCCCTCCACTTT. Combining the CDR3 with reference TRBV29-1 and TRBJ1-6 gives the whole variable domain SAVISQKPSRDICQRGTSLTIQCQVDSQVTMMFWYRQQPGQSLTLIATANQGSEATYESGFVIDKFPISRPNLTFSTLTVSNMSPEDSSIYLCSVGDRDNSPLHFGNGTRLTVT.

The gene calls are TRBV6-5 and TRBJ1-2, with TRBD1 matching over 8 bases. V shed 7 bases and J 0 bases; nucleotides not matched to a gene: 4. Germline V CDR1 and CDR2: MNHEY, SVGAGI. The CDR3 consists of 14 residues. The DNA for the CDR3 is TGTGCCAGCACCGACAGGGGATCTAACTATGGCTACACCTTC. Translating gives CASTDRGSNYGYTF.

The chain joins TRBV9 to TRBJ2-2; 7 positions agree with TRBD1. The CDR3 extends over 15 amino acids. Germline CDR1 is SGDLS and CDR2 is YYNGEE. With V trimmed by 3 bases and J by 4 bases, 6 bases remained unmatched. The CDR3 spells CASSGRQGATGELFF. DNA for the CDR3: TGTGCCAGCAGCGGTCGACAGGGAGCCACCGGGGAGCTGTTTTTT.

V and J are TRBV2 and TRBJ1-2; TRBD1 matches at 10 bases. The length of the CDR3 is 14 residues. Unmatched junction bases numbered 10, after V lost 7 bases and J lost 8 bases. The germline CDR1 and CDR2 sequences are SNHLY and FYNNEI. The CDR3 spells CASTGTGDVRGYTF. As DNA, the CDR3 is TGTGCCAGCACCGGGACAGGGGACGTCCGGGGCTACACCTTC.

Here the CDR3 DNA reads TGTGCCAGCAGCTTAGCTAGCGGGAGCACAGATACGCAGTATTTT. It translates to CASSLASGSTDTQYF. The gene calls are TRBV11-2 and TRBJ2-3; 8 nucleotides align to TRBD2. The CDR3 totals 15 residues. V was clipped by 1 base and J by 0 bases; unmatched bases: 0. Germline V gives CDR1 SGHAT, CDR2 FQNNGV.

The chain recombines TRBV6-5 with TRBJ2-7; TRBD2 is a possible D gene (5 bases). The germline V gene has CDR1 MNHEY and CDR2 SVGAGI. The CDR3 totals 15 residues. The germline V and J ends were trimmed by 2 bases and 0 bases, with 11 bases remaining between them. CDR3 amino acids: CASSYIPGNSYEQYF. The CDR3 region has the DNA TGTGCCAGCAGTTACATACCGGGAAACTCCTACGAGCAGTACTTC.

The J gene is TRBJ2-1, the V gene TRBV10-3; 16 bases are shared with TRBD2. Germline values: CDR1 ENHRY, CDR2 SYGVKD. The V and J ends lost 6 bases and 2 bases, in that order; junction bases with no gene match: 4. The CDR3 is 17 amino acids. In nucleotides, the CDR3 is TGTGCCATCAGCCCGGGACTAGCGGGGGGGACCTACAATGAGCAGTTCTTC. Translating it yields CAISPGLAGGTYNEQFF.

The V call is TRBV6-5, the J call TRBJ1-4, with 7 bases lining up with TRBD1. CDR1 is MNHEY and CDR2 is SVGAGI in the germline V gene. The CDR3 loop spans 14 amino acids. Trimming at V came to 5 bases and at J to 7 bases, leaving 7 bases not matched to a gene. In nucleotides, the CDR3 is TGTGCCAGCAGTACCGACAGGGAGGCTGAAAAACTGTTTTTT. Its translation is CASSTDREAEKLFF.

The chain uses TRBV5-4 and TRBJ1-2; D might be TRBD1 (5 bases). Germline V CDR1 and CDR2: SGHNT, YYREEE (reference sequence). The V end lost 3 bases, the J end lost 1 base, and 10 bases lay between the germline ends. The CDR3 is 14 residues long. The CDR3 protein is CASSSLQGNYGYTF. In DNA, the CDR3 is TGTGCCAGCAGCTCGTTGCAGGGTAACTATGGCTACACCTTC.

This clone was seen a handful of times. The rearrangement links TRBV4-3 to TRBJ2-1, with 12 bases fitting TRBD2. Germline V gives CDR1 LGHNA, CDR2 YSLEER. V was clipped by 4 bases and J by 9 bases; unmatched bases: 10. The CDR3 length is 16 residues. DNA for the CDR3: TGCGCCAGCAGCCTCAAGGCGCTAGCGGGAGGGGGTGAGCAGTTCTTC. Amino acid sequence: CASSLKALAGGGEQFF.

This clone came up a few times. The chain joins TRBV2 to TRBJ2-1; the D gene is possibly TRBD2 (6 bases). This CDR3 comprises 14 residues. The V end lost 8 bases, the J end lost 3 bases, and 14 bases lay between the germline ends. Germline V gene lookup returns CDR1 SNHLY and CDR2 FYNNEI. This CDR3 is CASSGTPLYNEQFF. In DNA, the CDR3 is TGTGCCAGCTCTGGGACTCCACTCTACAATGAGCAGTTCTTC.

V usage is TRBV19 and J usage is TRBJ1-2, with TRBD1 as a possible D gene (6 bases). Germline CDR1 is LNHDA and CDR2 is SQIVND (reference sequence). The CDR3 totals 15 residues. V dropped 1 base and J dropped 8 bases, with 17 bases sitting between them. The CDR3 region is CASSIGPGVSGGYTF. In DNA, the CDR3 is TGTGCCAGTAGTATAGGACCAGGGGTGTCTGGAGGCTACACCTTC. Full variable domain (rest looked up from reference TRBV19 and TRBJ1-2): DGGITQSPKYLFRKEGQNVTLSCEQNLNHDAMYWYRQDPGQGLRLIYYSQIVNDFQKGDIAEGYSVSREKKESFPLTVTSAQKNPTAFYLCASSIGPGVSGGYTFGSGTRLTVV.